Given below is one T cell receptor (beta chain) in context. After removal of 5 bases from V and 8 bases from J, the junction contained 15 bases not matched to a gene. This CDR3 has 17 amino acids. CDR1 MDHEN and CDR2 SYDVKM come from the germline V gene. Profiling relied on immunoSEQ multiplex PCR, and the TCRdb table lists in-frame clones only, not all of them. The repertoire includes around 300,000 clones, approximately 87% of them detected once, and 5.3% sits in the top ten. This sample stems from a study of blood T cell repertoires in COVID-19. The sample was PBMCs or T cells enriched from blood (not recorded which). This TCR was recovered from a woman between 25 and 40 years old who had recovered from COVID-19. The chain couples TRBV28 to TRBJ1-6, with 7 positions matching TRBD1. In DNA, the CDR3 is TGTGCCAGCAGTCCAACGACAGGGCAAGGCTTGGATTCACCCCTCCACTTT. It codes for CASSPTTGQGLDSPLHF.